The TCR beta chain described here comes from a study of patients and donors after allogeneic stem cell transplantation. This clonotype was seen a few times. From germline, CDR1 is LGHDT and CDR2 YNNKEL (reference sequence). With V trimmed by 0 bases and J by 5 bases, 18 bases remained unmatched. The CDR3 is 20 amino acids. TCRdb redid the calling of the RT-PCR reads with MiXCR, one entry per CDR3 protein. The repertoire includes roughly 940,000 distinct CDR3 sequences, roughly 18% of them detected once, and roughly 6% sits in the top ten. The chain is built from TRBV3-1 and TRBJ2-3, with 9 bases identical to TRBD2. The sequenced sample was blood, either unsorted or a sorted T cell fraction (not recorded which). The clonotype comes from a human donor who was either an allogeneic HSCT recipient or a stem cell or donor lymphocyte infusion donor (not recorded which). It is not recorded whose cells these are; they may come from a transplant donor. CDR3 amino acids: CASSQDPRGTSLFLGDTQYF. The CDR3 DNA is TGTGCCAGCAGCCAAGATCCGAGGGGGACTAGCTTATTTCTTGGAGATACGCAGTATTTT.